This TCR beta chain originates from a study of CXCR3-negative and CXCR3-positive naive CD8 T cells. Study-level results: Partially decreased CXCR3 expression was recorded after cryopreservation, and fresh PBMCs were used in most assays.

With regard to this clonotype: Antigen specificity is unknown.

The CDR3 contains 14 residues. Germline values: CDR1 SEHNR, CDR2 FQNEAQ (reference sequence). The libraries of TRB cDNA were prepared using 5' RACE with UMI labels. From the 5' RACE reads, TCRdb lists one entry per CDR3 protein and no DNA. This sample contains more than 65,000 distinct CDR3 sequences. Input material: naive CXCR3- CD8+ T cells from blood. As for subset: CD45RO-CCR7+CD27+CD95- naive CD8+ T cells lacking CXCR3 (TNR3-). The TCR comes from a human donor in good health. Some clones in this sample may be carry-over from other donors' samples. The V and J genes are TRBV7-9 and TRBJ2-7. The CDR3 loop reads CASSEPGTAYEQYF.